This T cell receptor beta chain is from a study of blood T cell repertoires in COVID-19 (TCRdb year 2020). About the full investigation: The collaborator samples originated in the United States, Italy and Spain and spanned the acute and convalescent phases of COVID-19. The samples were drawn from the first 160 participants of the ongoing ImmuneRACE study and from 1,254 subjects provided by 6 global collaborators. Where available, HLA class I and class II types were obtained from metadata supplied by the sample provider rather than from assay-based typing. The repertoires were released in a freely available public database intended as a resource for research on the immune response to SARS-CoV-2. A de-identified subject ID, COVID-19 status, age in years and sex were almost always included in the sample metadata. The prospective study material was composed of cDNA or gDNA derived from T cells, B-cell-depleted T cells, or PBMCs. Subjects who had been exposed to COVID-19, were actively infected with it, or had recovered from it provided the deeply sampled blood TCRbeta repertoires that made up the dataset.

TCRbeta CDR3 regions were amplified from genomic DNA using the immunoSEQ Assay, a bias-controlled multiplex PCR. Under the source paper's analysis protocol: Nucleated cell counts per sample were estimated from amplification of reference gene primers within the assay. Sequence reads were collapsed and filtered to measure the absolute abundance of every unique TCRbeta CDR3 rearrangement. Productive Simpson clonality was computed per sample as the square root of Simpson's diversity index over productive rearrangements. In its TCRdb copy, this immuneACCESS table keeps in-frame sequences only and misses some clones. Where compared with another copy, unresolved V genes explain less than half of these, and the others have no known cause. Clone size and V and J calls were adopted from that table, with D and trimming inferred from the DNA. Present in this sample are around 200,000 clones, 85% of which were seen just once. Around a sixth of the sample goes to the ten largest clones.

Notes on this clone: Its antigen remains unidentified. No base quality information exists; no much larger clone differs at one position.

Participants in the prospective study were aged about 18 to 95 years, lived in more than 20 United States geographic areas, and enrolled through a virtual design. In the prospective study, participants were assigned to cohorts based on the clinical history participants reported in a screening survey and a study questionnaire. Recovered participants in ImmuneRACE Cohort 3 were defined by two consecutive negative NP/OP PCR tests, clearance by a healthcare professional, or resolution of symptoms. Each participant in the prospective study had whole blood, serum and a nasopharyngeal or oropharyngeal swab collected by mobile phlebotomists. Over an approximately 2-month period, participants in the prospective study had the option of providing additional blood draws and questionnaires. Prospective study blood samples were shipped either frozen or at room temperature before DNA extraction. Results the study describes overall, beyond this receptor: The quantity of clinical and demographic metadata differed by source and by participant and was supplied without curation.

Trimmed from V: 4 bases; trimmed from J: 2 bases; junction bases lacking a gene match: 7. According to the germline V gene (reference sequence), CDR1 reads SGHNT and CDR2 reads YYREEE. Including the terminal cysteine and phenylalanine, the CDR3 comprises 15 residues. Only the CDR3 part of the read is kept: 45 bases, read in frame from the first base. Recombination joined TRBV5-4 with TRBJ2-7; TRBD2 lines up with 9 middle nucleotides. The receptor was derived from a middle-aged man who had recovered from COVID-19. Sequenced input: PBMCs or T cells enriched from blood (not recorded which). The DNA sequence is as follows: TGTGCCAGCAGCCCGAAGACTAGCGGAGCCTACGAGCAGTACTTC. Translated, this gives CASSPKTSGAYEQYF.